This T cell receptor beta chain was identified in a study of blood T cell repertoires in COVID-19. Overall study context: The United States, Italy and Spain provided the acute and convalescent COVID-19 samples. From T cells, B-cell-depleted T cells, or PBMCs came the material, which was cDNA or gDNA.

In the source study's methods: How many nucleated cells were present was estimated from reference gene primer amplification. Only in-frame clones appear in the TCRdb table, and some are missing; sequencing was by immunoSEQ multiplex PCR. V and J calls and clone size are as listed in that table; D and trimming were resolved from the DNA. Of some 98,000 clones listed, 70% to 85% were seen once; the top ten hold about a tenth. Trimming shortened V by 4 bases and J by 8 bases, and 8 bases separated the two germline ends. CDR1 is SNHLY, CDR2 FYNNEI, per germline. CDR3 length: 12 residues. This rearrangement joins TRBV2 to TRBJ1-4; TRBD1 is a possible D gene (5 bases). Sequenced input: peripheral blood. This clonotype was sampled from a man aged 65 to 79 with active or convalescent COVID-19. The DNA for the CDR3 is TGTGCCAGCAGTGGGAACAGGGAAAAACTGTTTTTT. Residues: CASSGNREKLFF.